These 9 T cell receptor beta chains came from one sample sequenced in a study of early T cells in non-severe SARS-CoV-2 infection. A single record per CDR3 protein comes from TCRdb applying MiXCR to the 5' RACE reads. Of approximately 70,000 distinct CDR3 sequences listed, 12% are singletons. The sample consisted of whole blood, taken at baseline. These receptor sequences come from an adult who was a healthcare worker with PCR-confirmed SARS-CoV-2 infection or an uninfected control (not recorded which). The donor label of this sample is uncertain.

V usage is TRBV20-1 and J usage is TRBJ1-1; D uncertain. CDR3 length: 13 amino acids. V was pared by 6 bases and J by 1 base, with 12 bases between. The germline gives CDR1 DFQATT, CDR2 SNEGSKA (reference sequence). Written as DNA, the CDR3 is TGCAGTGCCGACCTGGCAGCGAACACTGAAGCTTTCTTT. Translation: CSADLAANTEAFF.

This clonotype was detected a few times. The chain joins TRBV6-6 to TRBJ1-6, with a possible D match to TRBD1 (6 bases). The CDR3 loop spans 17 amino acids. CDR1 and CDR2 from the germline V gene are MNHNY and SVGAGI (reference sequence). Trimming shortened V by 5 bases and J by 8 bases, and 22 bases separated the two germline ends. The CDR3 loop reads CASSKGGRNPRDSPLHF. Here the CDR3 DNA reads TGTGCCAGCAGTAAAGGGGGACGCAACCCTAGGGATTCACCCCTCCACTTT.

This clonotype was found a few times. The CDR3 DNA reads TGTGCCACCAGCGGGGGCTATGGTTCACCCCTCCACTTT. Its protein product is CATSGGYGSPLHF. The chain employs TRBV15 and TRBJ1-6; TRBD1 might be the D (6 bases). Germline CDR1 reads LNHNV; CDR2 reads YYDKDF (reference sequence). The V end lost 5 bases, the J end lost 9 bases, and 11 bases lay between the germline ends. This CDR3 contains 13 residues.

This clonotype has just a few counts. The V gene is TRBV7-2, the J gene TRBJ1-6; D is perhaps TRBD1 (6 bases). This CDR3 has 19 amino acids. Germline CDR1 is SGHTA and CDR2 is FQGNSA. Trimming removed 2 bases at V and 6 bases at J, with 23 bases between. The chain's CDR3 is CASSLRPRFFDRINSPLHF. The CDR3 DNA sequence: TGTGCCAGCAGCTTAAGGCCCCGGTTTTTTGACAGGATTAATTCACCCCTCCACTTT.

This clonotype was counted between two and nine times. The CDR3: CASSAQDYNSPLHF. In DNA, the CDR3 is TGCGCCAGCAGCGCCCAGGACTATAATTCACCCCTCCACTTT. This chain joins TRBV4-3 and TRBJ1-6; D gene unclear. V lost 5 bases and J 3 bases, leaving 8 bases between the germline ends. The V gene's germline CDR1 is LGHNA and CDR2 YSLEER. This CDR3 contains 14 residues.

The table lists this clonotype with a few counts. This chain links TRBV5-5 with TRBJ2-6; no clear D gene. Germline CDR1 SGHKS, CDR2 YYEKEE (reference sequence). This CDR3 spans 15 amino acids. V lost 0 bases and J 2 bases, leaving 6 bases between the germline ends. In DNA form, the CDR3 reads TGTGCCAGCAGCTTGGCTGGGGCTGGGGCCAACGTCCTGACTTTC. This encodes CASSLAGAGANVLTF. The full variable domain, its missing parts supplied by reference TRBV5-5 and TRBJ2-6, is DAGVTQSPTHLIKTRGQQVTLRCSPISGHKSVSWYQQVLGQGPQFIFQYYEKEERGRGNFPDRFSARQFPNYSSELNVNALLLGDSALYLCASSLAGAGANVLTFGAGSRLTVL.

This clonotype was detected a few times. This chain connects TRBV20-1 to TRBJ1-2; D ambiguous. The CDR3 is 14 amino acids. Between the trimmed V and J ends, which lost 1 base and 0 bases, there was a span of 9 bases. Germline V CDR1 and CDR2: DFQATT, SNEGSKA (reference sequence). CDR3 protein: CSARVGEANYGYTF. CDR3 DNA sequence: TGCAGTGCTAGAGTCGGGGAAGCTAACTATGGCTACACCTTC.

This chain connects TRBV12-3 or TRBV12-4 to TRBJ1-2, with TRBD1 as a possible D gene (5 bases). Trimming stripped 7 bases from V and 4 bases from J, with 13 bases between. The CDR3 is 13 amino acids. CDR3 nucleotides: TGTGCCAGCACCCGGGGGGGTGGCTATGGCTACACCTTC. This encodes CASTRGGGYGYTF.

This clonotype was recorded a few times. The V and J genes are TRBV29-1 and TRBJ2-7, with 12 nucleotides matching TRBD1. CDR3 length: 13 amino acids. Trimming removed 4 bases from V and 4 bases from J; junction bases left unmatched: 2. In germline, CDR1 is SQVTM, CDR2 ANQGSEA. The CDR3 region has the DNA TGCAGCGTTGGGGACAGGGGGCTTTACGAGCAGTACTTC. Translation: CSVGDRGLYEQYF.